Listed below are T cell receptor beta chains from one sample, sequenced in a study of T cell responses to AZD1222 COVID-19 vaccine. This table comes from immunoSEQ multiplex PCR, and its TCRdb copy is limited to in-frame clones, with some not included. This repertoire shows about 130,000 clones, under 90% found once; its top ten account for about a fifth. This specimen consisted of peripheral blood, obtained on day 0 of AZD1222 vaccination. These receptors all come from an adult in good health. Both conserved end residues are part of each CDR3. Fields, in order: J gene, CDR3 length, D gene, V gene, clone size, CDR3 protein, CDR3 DNA. D genes are given only for firm matches. Some rows have no size entry. The others give once, few or many, or a class for an expanded clone.

J: TRBJ2-1
length: 15
D: TRBD1
V: TRBV18
size: -
CDR3: CASSPPVGQGGEQFF
DNA: TGTGCCAGCTCACCACCGGTGGGACAGGGGGGTGAGCAGTTCTTC

J: TRBJ1-1
length: 12
D: -
V: TRBV18
size: -
CDR3: CASQGGNTEAFF
DNA: TGTGCCTCACAGGGAGGGAACACTGAAGCTTTCTTT

J: TRBJ1-1
length: 15
D: TRBD1
V: TRBV5-1
size: -
CDR3: CASSKDRVHGAEAFF
DNA: TGCGCCAGCAGCAAGGACAGGGTGCACGGCGCTGAAGCTTTCTTT

J: TRBJ1-4
length: 11
D: -
V: TRBV28
size: once
CDR3: CASKSGGGLFF
DNA: TGTGCCAGCAAATCCGGCGGAGGACTGTTTTTT

J: TRBJ2-1
length: 15
D: -
V: TRBV4-2
size: -
CDR3: CASSQANGGYNEQFF
DNA: TGTGCCAGCAGCCAAGCTAACGGCGGCTACAATGAGCAGTTCTTC

J: TRBJ1-1
length: 14
D: -
V: TRBV7-3
size: -
CDR3: CASSPGWVNTEAFF
DNA: TGTGCCAGCAGCCCCGGTTGGGTGAACACTGAAGCTTTCTTT

J: TRBJ1-3
length: 17
D: TRBD1
V: TRBV18
size: few
CDR3: CASSPLGTGNSGNTIYF
DNA: TGTGCCAGCTCACCTCTTGGGACAGGGAACTCTGGAAACACCATATATTTT

J: TRBJ2-2
length: 14
D: TRBD2
V: TRBV11-2
size: -
CDR3: CASSRGGTTGELFF
DNA: TGTGCCAGCAGCCGCGGGGGGACCACCGGGGAGCTGTTTTTT

J: TRBJ2-7
length: 15
D: TRBD1
V: TRBV4-3
size: -
CDR3: CASSQGTGVFNEQYF
DNA: TGCGCCAGCAGCCAAGGGACAGGGGTTTTTAACGAGCAGTACTTC

J: TRBJ1-2
length: 11
D: TRBD1
V: TRBV10-3
size: -
CDR3: CATSGTGRYTF
DNA: TGTGCCACTTCCGGGACAGGGCGCTACACCTTC

J: TRBJ1-5
length: 14
D: -
V: TRBV6-6
size: -
CDR3: CASSPPGVNQPQHF
DNA: TGTGCCAGCAGTCCTCCAGGGGTGAATCAGCCCCAGCATTTT

J: TRBJ1-5
length: 13
D: -
V: TRBV28
size: -
CDR3: CASQGGWHQPQHF
DNA: TGTGCCAGCCAAGGGGGATGGCATCAGCCCCAGCATTTT

J: TRBJ1-4
length: 15
D: TRBD1
V: TRBV5-4
size: -
CDR3: CASSAAGTGSEKLFF
DNA: TGTGCCAGCAGCGCCGCCGGGACAGGGTCTGAAAAACTGTTTTTT

J: TRBJ2-5
length: 13
D: -
V: TRBV5-5
size: -
CDR3: CASSLDPEETQYF
DNA: TGTGCCAGCAGCTTGGATCCAGAAGAGACCCAGTACTTC

J: TRBJ2-2
length: 14
D: -
V: TRBV2
size: -
CDR3: CASSRDSFTGELFF
DNA: TGTGCCAGCAGTCGGGACTCTTTCACCGGGGAGCTGTTTTTT

J: TRBJ1-1
length: 13
D: -
V: TRBV3-1/TRBV3-2
size: once
CDR3: CASTTRGLTEAFF
DNA: TGTGCCAGCACCACAAGGGGTCTCACTGAAGCTTTCTTT

J: TRBJ2-2
length: 11
D: -
V: TRBV18
size: once
CDR3: CASSPTGELFF
DNA: TGTGCCAGCTCACCGACCGGGGAGCTGTTTTTT